This TCR beta chain was recovered during a study of cytomegalovirus exposure and HLA in healthy donors. The study, taken as a whole, reports: Exclusion as indistinguishable affected some V segments, including TRBV6-2 and TRBV6-3. HLA-A and HLA-B allele assignments for most subjects were reportedly predicted accurately using TCR beta sequences.

A remark on this clone: The target antigen is unknown.

Primers included in the PCR were 60 Vbeta and 13 Jbeta primers. Libraries were prepared by immunoSEQ multiplex PCR; TCRdb keeps only in-frame clonotypes and omits some of them. The sample yields around 90,000 clones, approximately 81% seen once. Trimming removed 5 bases from V and 6 bases from J; junction bases left unmatched: 6. CDR3 length equals 15 residues. Germline loops: CDR1 SEHNR, CDR2 FQNEAQ (reference sequence). The material sequenced was PBMCs. The origin of this receptor is a male donor in good health and CMV-seropositive. This chain uses TRBV7-9 with TRBJ2-3, with TRBD2 identical over 12 bases. As DNA, the CDR3 is TGTGCCAGCAGCCTGCCTAGCGGGGGGGTTGATACGCAGTATTTT. This codes for CASSLPSGGVDTQYF.